This T cell receptor beta chain is drawn from a study of blood T cell repertoires in COVID-19. Across the study: PBMCs, B-cell-depleted T cells, or T cells provided the cDNA or gDNA that made up the material.

Losses at the gene ends were 1 base for V and 0 bases for J; bases not matched to a gene: 9. The CDR3 loop spans 19 amino acids. Germline CDR1 reads KGHDR; CDR2 reads SFDVKD. Followed longitudinally, the Seattle patients had been enrolled during active infection. Repertoires were generated with immunoSEQ multiplex PCR, while TCRdb's copy carries only in-frame clones and drops some. The sample includes under 450,000 clones, 88% of them seen just once. This receptor was identified in a woman in her forties or fifties with COVID-19, enrolled during active disease. Sequencing was carried out using peripheral blood. The chain couples TRBV24-1 to TRBJ1-5, with 9 positions matching TRBD1. The CDR3 here is CATSDFPRDRENSNQPQHF. For the CDR3, the DNA is TGTGCCACCAGTGATTTCCCCCGGGACAGGGAGAATAGCAATCAGCCCCAGCATTTT.